The entry that follows covers one T cell receptor beta chain sequence. This clone has a handful of counts. It has no known antigen specificity. The sample holds no much larger clone one base away, and base qualities are not on file. The CDR3, cysteine through phenylalanine, is 11 amino acids long. The only DNA kept is the CDR3, 33 bases in frame from the first base. CDR1 is given as SNHLY and CDR2 as FYNNEI, both from the germline V gene. V and J lose 9 bases and 6 bases, and a span of 12 bases separates them. The sample belongs to a study of OX40 agonist ivuxolimab in advanced cancers. Background for the entire study: Ivuxolimab was a fully human IgG2 agonistic monoclonal antibody targeting the costimulatory receptor OX40 (CD134). Intravenous ivuxolimab was administered to patients every 2 weeks at six dose levels: 0.01, 0.1, 0.3, 1.5, 3 and 10 mg/kg. Of the roughly 52 dose-escalation patients, hepatocellular carcinoma was present in around 20, melanoma in roughly 15, renal cell carcinoma in 9 and head and neck cancer in 9. Prior anti-PD-1, anti-PD-L1 or anti-CTLA-4 therapy was permitted, and checkpoint inhibitors had been received by about 37% of dose-escalation patients. The purpose of peripheral TCRbeta sequencing was to test whether ivuxolimab changed TCR sequence diversity and led to clonal T-cell expansion. The paper reports the monotherapy dose-escalation portion (N of about 52 patients) of the phase I ivuxolimab trial. Partial responses occurred in three dose-escalation patients: two with cutaneous melanoma and one with hepatocellular carcinoma. In the dose-escalation cohort, roughly 80% of patients were male, and the mean age was approximately 64 years, with a range of about 23 to 85.

What the research found in general, with its limitations: At doses of 0.1 to 3.0 mg/kg, clonal expansion of both CD4+ and CD8+ T cells in blood was seen between baseline and week 6. Low levels of normalized T-cell clonal expansion were also seen in some patients who did not respond. Partial responders in the 0.1-3.0 mg/kg groups had among the lowest normalized peripheral clonal expansion, especially among CD8+ T cells. After ivuxolimab, expanded clones were on average more numerous among CD8+ T cells than among CD4+ T cells. Which antigens the clonally expanded peripheral T cells were specific for was not determined.

For sequencing of the TCRbeta CDR3 region, genomic DNA was extracted from the sorted cells. The immunoSEQ Assay was used for sequencing of TCRbeta CDR3 regions. Not all clones reach the TCRdb copy of this immuneACCESS table, which keeps in-frame sequences only. Checked studies attribute under half of the gap to unresolved V genes and leave the rest unexplained. Recorded for this sample are tens of thousands of clones; about 90% of them occurred a single time. 6.5% to 9.5% of the sample comes from the top ten. The trial excluded patients who had a history of autoimmune disease or were on systemic immunosuppression. Peripheral blood for TCR sequencing was collected from all dose cohorts at baseline, on cycle 4 day 1, and on cycle 7 day 1. Samples were obtained from an open-label, multicenter, first-in-human phase I dose-escalation trial of ivuxolimab. Adults with locally advanced or metastatic melanoma, renal cell carcinoma, hepatocellular carcinoma or head and neck squamous cell carcinoma were enrolled in the trial. Before TCR sequencing, CD4+ T cells and CD8+ T cells were sorted from peripheral blood as separate populations.

Material: CD4+ or CD8+ T cells sorted from blood, obtained in a trial of the OX40 agonist ivuxolimab. The chain is made from TRBV2 and TRBJ2-7, with a weak D call of TRBD1 (6 bases match). This sequence was found in an adult with an advanced solid tumor such as melanoma, head and neck, liver or kidney cancer. The DNA sequence follows: TGTGCCAGGTCCGAGGGGGTCGAGCAGTACTTC. The translation is CARSEGVEQYF.